This is a list of T cell receptor beta chains from one sample in a study of blood T cell repertoires in COVID-19. TCRdb's table, derived via immunoSEQ multiplex PCR, lists solely in-frame clones and lacks some. This table has roughly 180,000 clones, approximately 82% appearing once. Sequenced: PBMCs or T cells enriched from blood (not recorded which). All receptors derive from a man between 60 and 75 years old who had recovered from COVID-19. CDR3s include the opening cysteine and the closing phenylalanine or tryptophan. The order of the fields is D gene, J gene, V gene, clone size, CDR3 protein, CDR3 DNA. The D gene is left open where the match is weak. Size is stated for part of the rows, as once, few or many counts, or as a class when the clone is expanded.

TRBD2,TRBJ2-2,TRBV5-1,NA,CASSFGLADTGELFF,TGCGCCAGCAGCTTTGGACTAGCGGACACCGGGGAGCTGTTTTTT
NA,TRBJ2-5,TRBV24-1,once,CATSDPLGQATETQYF,TGTGCCACCAGTGATCCGCTGGGGCAGGCTACAGAGACCCAGTACTTC
NA,TRBJ2-2,TRBV10-3,NA,CAISESPGRTGELFF,TGTGCCATCAGTGAGTCCCCAGGGAGGACCGGGGAGCTGTTTTTT
NA,TRBJ1-1,TRBV29-1,NA,CSVVQGPINPSTEAFF,TGCAGCGTTGTACAGGGTCCCATTAACCCTAGCACTGAAGCTTTCTTT
NA,TRBJ2-5,TRBV27,once,CASTPIGRDQETQYF,TGTGCCAGCACCCCTATAGGTCGGGACCAAGAGACCCAGTACTTC
NA,TRBJ1-2,TRBV20-1,NA,CSAPTDGYTF,TGCAGTGCTCCGACAGATGGCTACACCTTC
NA,TRBJ1-4,TRBV9,NA,CASSVAESLEGKLFF,TGTGCCAGCAGCGTAGCTGAGTCCCTGGAGGGAAAACTGTTTTTT
NA,TRBJ2-3,TRBV9,few,CASSVWGLAETDTQYF,TGTGCCAGCAGCGTGTGGGGGCTAGCGGAAACAGATACGCAGTATTTT
NA,TRBJ1-5,TRBV7-9,NA,CASSFSGDNRWNQPQHF,TGTGCCAGCAGCTTCTCAGGGGACAACCGGTGGAATCAGCCCCAGCATTTT
TRBD1,TRBJ2-2,TRBV7-3,NA,CASSLVGTGRTGELFF,TGTGCCAGCAGCTTAGTTGGGACAGGGCGGACCGGGGAGCTGTTTTTT
NA,TRBJ2-1,TRBV2,NA,CASGGANEQFF,TGTGCCAGCGGGGGGGCCAATGAGCAGTTCTTC
TRBD2,TRBJ2-3,TRBV24-1,few,CATERGGSTDTQYF,TGTGCCACAGAGCGGGGGGGAAGCACAGATACGCAGTATTTT
NA,TRBJ1-5,TRBV28,NA,CASSPASGSNQPQHF,TGTGCCAGCAGCCCGGCCTCGGGGAGCAATCAGCCCCAGCATTTT
TRBD2,TRBJ2-7,TRBV5-1,NA,CASSPRIAGGIYEQYF,TGCGCCAGCAGCCCCCGGATAGCGGGAGGGATATACGAGCAGTACTTC
TRBD1,TRBJ2-2,TRBV6-5,NA,CASRDRAGTGELFF,TGTGCCAGCAGGGACAGGGCCGGGACCGGGGAGCTGTTTTTT
NA,TRBJ1-3,TRBV12-3/TRBV12-4,few,CASRETGNTIYF,TGTGCCAGTCGCGAAACTGGAAACACCATATATTTT
NA,TRBJ1-3,TRBV18,NA,CASFPGQARNTIYF,TGTGCCAGCTTCCCGGGACAAGCCCGAAACACCATATATTTT
NA,TRBJ2-1,TRBV5-6,NA,CASSLRSLPGRAVYNEQFF,TGTGCCAGCAGCTTACGGTCCCTACCAGGCAGGGCGGTTTACAATGAGCAGTTCTTC
TRBD1,TRBJ2-1,TRBV6-2/TRBV6-3,NA,CASSSRQGSYNEQFF,TGTGCCAGCAGTTCCCGACAGGGATCCTACAATGAGCAGTTCTTC
TRBD2,TRBJ2-7,TRBV7-2,NA,CASSLRGGPSYEQYF,TGTGCCAGCAGCTTACGGGGGGGCCCATCCTACGAGCAGTACTTC
NA,TRBJ1-3,TRBV28,NA,CASSKYRDGNTIYF,TGTGCCAGCAGCAAGTACAGGGATGGAAACACCATATATTTT
TRBD1,TRBJ1-5,TRBV7-9,many,CASSPVGQGAQPQHF,TGTGCCAGCAGTCCCGTCGGACAGGGCGCTCAGCCCCAGCATTTT
NA,TRBJ2-1,TRBV19,NA,CASSGVYNEQFF,TGTGCCAGTAGCGGGGTCTACAATGAGCAGTTCTTC
NA,TRBJ2-7,TRBV5-6,few,CASSLGSGSSYEQYF,TGTGCCAGCAGCTTGGGATCCGGGAGCTCCTACGAGCAGTACTTC
TRBD2,TRBJ2-7,TRBV10-3,once,CAISDPRLAGESYEQYF,TGTGCCATCAGTGATCCAAGACTAGCGGGGGAATCCTACGAGCAGTACTTC
NA,TRBJ1-4,TRBV9,NA,CASSTPRGGATNEKLFF,TGTGCCAGCAGCACTCCTCGGGGGGGTGCAACTAATGAAAAACTGTTTTTT
NA,TRBJ2-1,TRBV7-8,NA,CASSFFRENEQFF,TGTGCCAGCAGCTTCTTCCGGGAAAATGAGCAGTTCTTC
NA,TRBJ2-2,TRBV12-3/TRBV12-4,once,CASSSLAPGELFF,TGTGCCAGCAGTTCATTGGCCCCCGGGGAGCTGTTTTTT
NA,TRBJ1-2,TRBV11-2,NA,CASSPDGDRGYTF,TGTGCCAGCAGCCCAGACGGGGATAGGGGCTACACCTTC
TRBD2,TRBJ2-3,TRBV28,NA,CASSPSGGAADTQYF,TGTGCCAGCAGTCCTAGCGGGGGGGCCGCAGATACGCAGTATTTT
NA,TRBJ2-1,TRBV24-1,NA,CATSDPGVPGGNEQFF,TGTGCCACCAGTGACCCAGGGGTTCCCGGGGGGAATGAGCAGTTCTTC
NA,TRBJ1-5,TRBV7-2,once,CASSLVPEQPQHF,TGTGCCAGCAGCTTAGTTCCGGAGCAGCCCCAGCATTTT
TRBD2,TRBJ2-1,TRBV6-5,NA,CASGGGYSGSEQFF,TGTGCCAGCGGGGGAGGGTACAGTGGAAGTGAGCAGTTCTTC
NA,TRBJ1-5,TRBV28,NA,CASSFELLLAAQHF,TGTGCCAGCAGTTTCGAACTCTTGTTAGCGGCCCAGCATTTT
NA,TRBJ2-1,TRBV27,once,CASSFGSRHEQFF,TGTGCCAGCAGTTTCGGGAGTAGACATGAGCAGTTCTTC
TRBD1,TRBJ1-2,TRBV28,NA,CASSLGQGVFGYTF,TGTGCCAGCAGTTTGGGACAGGGAGTATTTGGCTACACCTTC
NA,TRBJ1-6,TRBV19,NA,CATQSRWTANSPLHF,TGTGCCACCCAATCGAGGTGGACAGCCAATTCACCCCTCCACTTT
NA,TRBJ2-1,TRBV5-1,NA,CASSLAGTDSYNEQFF,TGCGCCAGCAGCTTGGCCGGGACTGACTCCTACAATGAGCAGTTCTTC
NA,TRBJ1-2,TRBV14,NA,CASSQTRGYGYTF,TGTGCCAGCAGCCAAACCAGGGGCTATGGCTACACCTTC
NA,TRBJ2-1,TRBV11-3,NA,CASSTTGSSYNEQFF,TGTGCCAGCAGCACCACAGGGAGCTCCTACAATGAGCAGTTCTTC
TRBD1,TRBJ1-2,TRBV28,NA,CASSPPRGGPEGYTF,TGTGCCAGCAGTCCCCCCCGAGGGGGCCCCGAAGGCTACACCTTC
NA,TRBJ1-2,TRBV7-2,NA,CASSLVQRSNYGYTF,TGTGCCAGCAGCTTAGTTCAGCGGTCTAACTATGGCTACACCTTC
NA,TRBJ2-5,TRBV6-5,NA,CASRSDQETQYF,TGTGCCAGCCGTTCAGACCAAGAGACCCAGTACTTC
NA,TRBJ1-2,TRBV6-5,NA,CASSAVAGANYGYTF,TGTGCCAGCAGCGCGGTCGCTGGGGCGAACTATGGCTACACCTTC
TRBD1,TRBJ2-7,TRBV19,NA,CASSTTGVGEQYF,TGTGCCAGTAGTACAACAGGGGTCGGCGAGCAGTACTTC
TRBD2,TRBJ2-1,TRBV9,NA,CASSGPGGEQFF,TGTGCCAGCAGCGGACCGGGGGGTGAGCAGTTCTTC
NA,TRBJ2-3,TRBV20-1,once,CSASPGGTDTQYF,TGCAGTGCTAGTCCAGGGGGCACAGATACGCAGTATTTT
NA,TRBJ2-6,TRBV9,NA,CASSVEIRFSGANVLTF,TGTGCCAGCAGCGTAGAAATTCGGTTTTCTGGGGCCAACGTCCTGACTTTC
NA,TRBJ1-1,TRBV3-1/TRBV3-2,NA,CASSQDLGGWTEAFF,TGTGCCAGCAGCCAAGATCTAGGGGGATGGACTGAAGCTTTCTTT
TRBD1,TRBJ2-5,TRBV28,NA,CASIGQGEETQYF,TGTGCCAGCATTGGACAGGGGGAAGAGACCCAGTACTTC
NA,TRBJ1-2,TRBV11-2,NA,CASSPEGGYGYTF,TGTGCCAGCAGCCCCGAGGGTGGCTATGGCTACACCTTC
NA,TRBJ1-1,TRBV29-1,NA,CSVGTAMNTEAFF,TGCAGCGTTGGGACAGCTATGAACACTGAAGCTTTCTTT
TRBD2,TRBJ2-3,TRBV7-8,many,CASSSGLAGEYRTDTQYF,TGTGCCAGCAGCTCGGGACTAGCGGGGGAATATCGCACAGATACGCAGTATTTT
NA,TRBJ2-2,TRBV4-2,NA,CASSQAGAGGAGELFF,TGTGCCAGCAGCCAAGCGGGAGCGGGTGGGGCCGGGGAGCTGTTTTTT
TRBD1,TRBJ1-1,TRBV19,NA,CASEQPRQGSEAFF,TGTGCCAGTGAACAACCGAGACAGGGCTCTGAAGCTTTCTTT